Sequencing of this T cell receptor beta chain was carried out in a study of CD8+CD57+ T cells in acquired aplastic anemia. With respect to this clonotype: Its specificity is not known.

Overall study findings and caveats: CD8+ Simpson's diversity did not differ significantly between patients and controls. Patients and controls shared some 30 CD8+ CDR3 sequences, highly expressed in patients.

Genomic DNA acted as the template from which TCR beta VDJ combination and CDR3 sequence profiling were carried out. In TCRdb, the reads were re-called with MiXCR into one record per CDR3 protein. The repertoire has 250,000 to 300,000 distinct CDR3 sequences, approximately 57% of them found once; the top ten carry 7.5% to 9%. V was cut by 2 bases and J by 0 bases, with 10 bases left in between. This CDR3 spans 15 amino acids. In germline, CDR1 is SNHLY, CDR2 FYNNEI. The sequencing sample was made of sorted CD4+, CD8+, or CD8+CD57+ T cells (not recorded which) from PBMCs. The origin of this receptor is a human donor with severe aplastic anemia or a healthy control (not recorded which). The V and J genes are TRBV2 and TRBJ2-5; D is ambiguous. This chain's CDR3 is CASSEQSINQETQYF. The CDR3 DNA reads as TGTGCCAGCAGTGAACAGTCGATAAACCAAGAGACCCAGTACTTC.